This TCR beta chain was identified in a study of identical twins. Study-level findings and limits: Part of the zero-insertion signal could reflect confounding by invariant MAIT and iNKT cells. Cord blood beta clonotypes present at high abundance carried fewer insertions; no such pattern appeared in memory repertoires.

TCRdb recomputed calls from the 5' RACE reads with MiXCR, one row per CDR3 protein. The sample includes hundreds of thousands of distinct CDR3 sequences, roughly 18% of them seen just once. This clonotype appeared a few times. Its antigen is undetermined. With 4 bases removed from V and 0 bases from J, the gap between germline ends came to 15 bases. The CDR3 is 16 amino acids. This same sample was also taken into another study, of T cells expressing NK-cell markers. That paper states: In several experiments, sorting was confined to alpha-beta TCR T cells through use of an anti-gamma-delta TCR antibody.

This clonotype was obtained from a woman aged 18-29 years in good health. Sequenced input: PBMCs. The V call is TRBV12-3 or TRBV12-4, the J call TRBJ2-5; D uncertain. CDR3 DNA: TGTGCCAGCAGTTCCCACCGTGCGTCGTACCAAGAGACCCAGTACTTC. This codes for CASSSHRASYQETQYF.